The 15 T cell receptor beta chains presented below share a single source sample, sequenced in a study of tumor-infiltrating lymphocytes in primary liver carcinoma. Unsorted bulk tissue, roughly 20-33 mg of it, served as the source for co-extraction of RNA and DNA. Starting from roughly 540 ng of total RNA, TCR beta cDNA was produced with a primer in the constant region. For TCR beta, libraries were produced by three nested multiplex PCR rounds using slightly modified ARM-PCR. TRBV1-TRBV30 forward primers paired with a C-beta reverse primer drove the first two PCR rounds, about 11 cycles each. TCRdb reprocessed the multiplex PCR reads with MiXCR, giving one entry per CDR3 protein. The profile shows about 130,000 distinct CDR3 sequences, under 65% of them singletons. Sample: liver tumor tissue from sampling region 3. Subset in this sample: tumor region T3, left-lateral pole. These receptor sequences come from a woman in her sixties with primary liver carcinoma and hepatitis B virus infection.

The chain is built from TRBV11-3 and TRBJ2-2; 7 nucleotides agree with TRBD1. V dropped 7 bases and J dropped 9; count of bases not matched to a gene: 8. Germline V gene sequence: CDR1 SGHNT, CDR2 YENEEA. The CDR3 is made up of 13 amino acids. The CDR3 coding sequence is TGTGCCAGCAACTTCCAGGGGGACAGGGAGCTGTTTTTT. As protein: CASNFQGDRELFF.

About this clonotype: Compared with germline, one end of the junction differs, possibly owing to a read error. The V gene is TRBV11-1, the J gene TRBJ2-5; D gene unclear. This CDR3 spans 13 amino acids. Germline CDR1 SGHAT, CDR2 FQDESV (reference sequence). CDR3 coding DNA: TGTGCCAGCACCCTACAGTACCAAGAGGCCCAGTACTTC. Amino acids: CASTLQYQEAQYF. Complete variable domain (other parts from reference TRBV11-1 and TRBJ2-5): EAEVAQSPRYKITEKSQAVAFWCDPISGHATLYWYRQILGQGPELLVQFQDESVVDDSQLPKDRFSAERLKGVDSTLKIQPAELGDSAMYLCASTLQYQEAQYFGPGTRLLVL.

This clonotype has just a few counts. A read error may produce the germline difference seen at one junction end. The V call is TRBV28, the J call TRBJ1-4, with D possibly being TRBD1 (6 bases). The CDR3 loop spans 16 amino acids. The germline CDR1 and CDR2 sequences are MDHEN and SYDVKM. CDR3 sequence: CAGRPGTGGGVEKLFF. CDR3 DNA: TGTGCCGGCAGGCCCGGGACGGGGGGCGGCGTTGAAAAACTGTTTTTT.

This clonotype was counted a single time. The junction differs from germline at one of its ends, possibly a read error. The chain employs TRBV11-2 and TRBJ2-1; D may match TRBD1 or TRBD2 (5 bases each). The CDR3 spans 14 residues. Germline V gives CDR1 SGHAT, CDR2 FQNNGV. For the CDR3, the DNA is TGTGCCAGCAGCCCCGGGACGCCTTACAACGAGCAGTTCTTC. Its protein is CASSPGTPYNEQFF.

For this clonotype: A junction boundary mismatches the germline segment, possibly from a read error. CDR3 nucleotides: TGTGCCAGCAGCCCGACAGGGGGGGGTGAGCAGCTCTTC. The encoded protein is CASSPTGGGEQLF. This chain connects TRBV11-2 to TRBJ2-1; 9 nucleotides match TRBD1. Germline CDR1 reads SGHAT; CDR2 reads FQNNGV. The CDR3 contains 13 residues.

Turning to this clonotype: A much larger clone lies one base from this, so it may be a read error. The CDR3 end shows no conserved phenylalanine or tryptophan, and so a read error is likely. This rearrangement joins TRBV2 to TRBJ1-1; TRBD1 is a possible D gene (6 bases). V lost 3 bases and J lost 2, with 10 bases in between. The length of the CDR3 is 14 residues. In germline, CDR1 is SNHLY, CDR2 FYNNEI. For the CDR3, the DNA is TGTGCCAGCAGTGAGGGGACATACAACACTGAAGCTTTCTAT. Protein product: CASSEGTYNTEAFY.

Comment on this clonotype: The CDR3 carries no conserved terminal phenylalanine or tryptophan, so it likely arises from a read error. The gene calls are TRBV4-1 and TRBJ2-5; TRBD1 is a possible D gene (5 bases). Germline assignment: CDR1 MGHRA and CDR2 YSYEKL. Deletions cut 3 bases from V and 4 bases from J, with 15 bases between. This CDR3 contains 15 residues. The CDR3 here is CASSQGLRSAETQYL. Here the CDR3 DNA reads TGCGCCAGCAGCCAGGGGCTCCGGTCCGCAGAGACCCAGTACCTC.

This chain connects TRBV7-9 to TRBJ1-1; TRBD1 matches 7 bases. The CDR3 length is 13 residues. The J segment lost 11 bases and the V segment lost 7 bases, leaving 13 bases of the junction unmatched. The germline V gene has CDR1 SEHNR and CDR2 FQNEAQ (reference sequence). CDR3: CASNIREDREAFF. CDR3 DNA sequence: TGTGCCAGCAACATTAGGGAAGACAGGGAGGCTTTCTTT.

In the case of this clonotype: One end of the junction fails to match germline, which may point to a read error. The rearrangement links TRBV11-3 to TRBJ1-1; no clear D gene. The germline V gene encodes CDR1 SGHNT and CDR2 YENEEA. The CDR3 runs 13 residues. CDR3 loop: CASGRPDLPDAFF. The CDR3 nucleotides are TGTGCTAGCGGCCGACCTGACCTGCCTGATGCTTTCTTT.

This clonotype appeared many times. This chain connects TRBV6-1 to TRBJ2-6; D not certain. The CDR3 is made up of 14 amino acids. V was pared by 2 bases and J by 2 bases, with 4 bases between. CDR1 and CDR2 (germline): MNHNS, SASEGT. Here the CDR3 reads CASSELAGANVLTF. CDR3 DNA: TGTGCCAGCAGTGAACTAGCTGGGGCCAACGTCCTGACTTTC.

Note on this clonotype: This is likely a read error, given that the CDR3 carries no conserved phenylalanine or tryptophan at its end. This chain links TRBV11-2 with TRBJ2-3; 13 bases are a match to TRBD2. The CDR3 covers 15 residues. The V segment lost 5 bases and the J segment 8 bases; nucleotides outside the gene matches: 7. The germline gives CDR1 SGHAT, CDR2 FQNNGV. This CDR3 reads CASSTQLAGGGTQYL. CDR3 coding DNA: TGTGCCAGCAGCACCCAACTAGCGGGAGGGGGTACGCAGTATCTT.

This clonotype was observed once. Relative to the germline gene, one junction end is altered; a read error may explain this. The J gene is TRBJ2-3, the V gene TRBV5-6; 9 bases are shared with TRBD2. The CDR3 is made up of 16 amino acids. Germline V CDR1 and CDR2: SGHDT, YYEEEE. CDR3 amino acids: CASSYPSGISTDMQYF. Here the CDR3 DNA reads TGTGCCAGCAGTTACCCTAGCGGGATTAGCACAGATATGCAGTATTTT. Full variable domain (rest looked up from reference TRBV5-6 and TRBJ2-3): DAGVTQSPTHLIKTRGQQVTLRCSPKSGHDTVSWYQQALGQGPQFIFQYYEEEERQRGNFPDRFSGHQFPNYSSELNVNALLLGDSALYLCASSYPSGISTDMQYFGPGTRLTVL.

This sequence joins TRBV6-5 and TRBJ1-1, with unresolved D. This CDR3 contains 16 residues. Germline CDR1 reads MNHEY; CDR2 reads SVGAGI. V was pared by 6 bases and J by 5 bases, with 22 bases between. The CDR3 protein is CASSPPYGRQKTEAFF. DNA for the CDR3: TGTGCCAGCAGCCCTCCCTATGGCAGGCAGAAAACTGAAGCTTTCTTT.

This clonotype was observed many times. The chain employs TRBV29-1 and TRBJ2-3; 8 bases match TRBD2. The V segment lost 7 bases and the J segment 3 bases; nucleotides outside the gene matches: 9. Germline V gives CDR1 SQVTM, CDR2 ANQGSEA. This CDR3 is built from 14 residues. CDR3 sequence: CSASSGSRTDTQYF. The CDR3 nucleotides read TGCAGCGCCTCGAGCGGGAGCAGGACAGATACGCAGTATTTT.

This clonotype was detected ten times or more. The chain has TRBV21-1 and TRBJ2-3; the table's D call, TRBD2, has no DNA check behind it. TRBV21-1 is tagged as a pseudogene. The CDR3 length is 20 residues. CDR3: CASSEGLLAGGGSGTDTQYF. In DNA form, the CDR3 reads TGTGCCAGCAGCGAAGGCCTACTAGCGGGAGGTGGGAGTGGCACAGATACGCAGTATTTT.